This T cell receptor (beta chain) originates from a study of CD8+ T cells in alopecia areata. Study-wide results and limits: TCR sharing was clearer in mice than between patients, perhaps partly owing to patient HLA diversity.

In each case, RNA was isolated and then reverse transcribed into cDNA as the sequencing template. Data came from immunoSEQ multiplex PCR; TCRdb stores just in-frame clones and leaves some out. The sample has 7,000 to 9,500 clones, roughly 55% seen once; the top ten hold less than 15%. In regard to this clone: Antigen: not known.

V was clipped by 8 bases and J by 1 base, with 5 bases between them. Per the germline V gene, CDR1 is SNHLY and CDR2 is FYNNEI. The CDR3 is made up of 11 amino acids. Those with alopecia areata gave lesional scalp punch biopsies and peripheral blood. The TCR sequence derives from a human donor with alopecia areata. Sample: skin, taken at week 0. This sequence joins TRBV2 and TRBJ2-5; D call uncertain. The CDR3 is CASGVQETQYF. The CDR3 DNA follows: TGTGCCAGCGGGGTCCAAGAGACCCAGTACTTC.